This passage covers 3 T cell receptor beta chains from one sample sequenced in a study of T cell responses to AZD1222 COVID-19 vaccine. Clones were sequenced by immunoSEQ multiplex PCR, and TCRdb holds only the in-frame ones, with some missing. The sample has approximately 150,000 clones, about 90% seen once; the top ten hold roughly 10%. Material: peripheral blood, obtained 28 days after the second AZD1222 dose. These receptors all come from an adult who received the AZD1222 COVID-19 vaccine.

This chain links TRBV27 with TRBJ2-7; 11 bases match TRBD2. Germline CDR1 MNHEY, CDR2 SMNVEV (reference sequence). Trimming removed 6 bases from V and 4 bases from J; junction bases left unmatched: 5. The CDR3 covers 14 residues. The CDR3 DNA follows: TGTGCCAGCAGACCGGGACTAGCGGAATACGAGCAGTACTTC. Its translation: CASRPGLAEYEQYF.

V usage is TRBV6-6 and J usage is TRBJ2-7; 12 bases agree with TRBD2. The V gene's germline CDR1 is MNHNY and CDR2 SVGAGI (reference sequence). The J segment lost 3 bases and the V segment lost 5 bases, leaving 14 bases of the junction unmatched. This CDR3 spans 18 amino acids. For the CDR3, the DNA is TGTGCCAGCAGTCCGATCGGGACTAGCGGGTTGTTATTCTACGAGCAGTACTTC. It translates to CASSPIGTSGLLFYEQYF.

This clone is termed medium-sized (0.01 to 0.1%). The V call is TRBV6-4, the J call TRBJ2-1; D gene uncertain. V shed 5 bases and J shed 1 base, with 6 bases lying between them. The CDR3 totals 13 residues. Germline-derived CDR1 and CDR2 are MRHNA and SNTAGT. The CDR3 loop reads CASSIDSYNEQFF. The CDR3 DNA follows: TGTGCCAGCAGTATAGATTCCTACAATGAGCAGTTCTTC.